Listed below are T cell receptor beta chains from one sample, sequenced in a study of prognosis after radiotherapy for stage I lung cancer. MiXCR, applied by TCRdb to the multiplex PCR reads, yields one record per CDR3 protein. Of 20,000 or so distinct CDR3 sequences in the sample, approximately 43% are singletons; the top ten hold approximately 34%. Material: PBMCs, obtained before or after stereotactic body radiation therapy (not recorded which). The receptors come from a donor at least 50 years old with non-small cell lung cancer. CDR3s include the opening cysteine and the closing phenylalanine or tryptophan. The D gene is left open where the match is weak. Size is stated for part of the rows, as once, few or many counts, or as a class when the clone is expanded.

.	medium-sized	TRBV6-9	TRBJ2-7	CASSLDGPYEQYF	TGTGCCAGCAGTTTGGACGGACCCTACGAGCAGTACTTC
TRBD1	.	TRBV27	TRBJ1-5	CASSVQGTGNKPKHF	TGTGCCAGCAGTGTACAGGGGACGGGCAATAAGCCCAAGCATTTT
.	.	TRBV4-3	TRBJ2-6	CASSQYLGANVLTF	TGCGCCAGCAGCCAATATCTGGGGGCCAACGTCCTGACTTTC
.	many	TRBV28	TRBJ1-2	CASSDRFGYTF	TGTGCCAGCAGTGACAGGTTCGGCTACACCTTC
TRBD1	once	TRBV27	TRBJ2-7	CASRTGSHEQYF	TGTGCCAGCCGGACAGGGTCTCACGAGCAGTACTTC
.	many	TRBV9	TRBJ1-1	CASSVGQVTEAFF	TGTGCCAGCAGCGTAGGTCAGGTCACTGAAGCTTTCTTT
.	.	TRBV6-1	TRBJ2-5	CASRLEVETKYF	TGTGCCAGCAGACTAGAGGTAGAGACCAAGTACTTC
.	many	TRBV7-2	TRBJ1-5	CASSPRGVSNQPQHF	TGTGCCAGCAGCCCGAGAGGGGTGAGCAATCAGCCCCAGCATTTT
TRBD2	many	TRBV10-2	TRBJ2-3	CASTLAGLSTDTQYF	TGCGCCAGCACCCTAGCGGGACTTAGCACAGATACGCAGTATTTT
.	.	TRBV19	TRBJ1-6	CASTLGYNSPLHF	TGTGCCAGTACCCTGGGGTATAATTCACCCCTCCACTTT
TRBD1	many	TRBV19	TRBJ2-2	CASSGQGTGELFF	TGTGCCAGTAGTGGACAGGGCACCGGGGAGCTGTTTTTT
TRBD1	.	TRBV20-1	TRBJ1-1	CSAIHPGTGVPEAFF	TGCAGTGCTATCCACCCCGGGACAGGGGTCCCTGAAGCTTTCTTT
.	many	TRBV19	TRBJ2-2	CASSIAASGTVELFF	TGTGCCAGTAGTATAGCGGCTAGTGGGACTGTGGAGCTGTTTTTT